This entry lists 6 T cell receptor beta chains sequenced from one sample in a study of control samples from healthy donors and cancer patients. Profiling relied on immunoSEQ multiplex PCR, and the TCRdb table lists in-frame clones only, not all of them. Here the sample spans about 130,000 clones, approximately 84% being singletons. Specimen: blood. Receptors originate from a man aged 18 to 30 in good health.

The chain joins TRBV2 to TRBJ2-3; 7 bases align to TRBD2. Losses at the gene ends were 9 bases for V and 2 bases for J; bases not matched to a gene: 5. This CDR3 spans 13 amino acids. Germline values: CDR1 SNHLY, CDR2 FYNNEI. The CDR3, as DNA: TGTGCCAGTACCCAGCGGGACACAGATACGCAGTATTTT. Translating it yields CASTQRDTDTQYF. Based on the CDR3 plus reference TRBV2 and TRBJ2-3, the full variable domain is EPEVTQTPSHQVTQMGQEVILRCVPISNHLYFYWYRQILGQKVEFLVSFYNNEISEKSEIFDDQFSVERPDGSNFTLKIRSTKLEDSAMYFCASTQRDTDTQYFGPGTRLTVL.

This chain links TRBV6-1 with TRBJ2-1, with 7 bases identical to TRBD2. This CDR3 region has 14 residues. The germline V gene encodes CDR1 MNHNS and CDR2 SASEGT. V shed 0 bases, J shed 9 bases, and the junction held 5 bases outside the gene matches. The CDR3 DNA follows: TGTGCCAGCAGTGAAGCCATCAGGGAGGGTGAGCAGTTCTTC. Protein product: CASSEAIREGEQFF.

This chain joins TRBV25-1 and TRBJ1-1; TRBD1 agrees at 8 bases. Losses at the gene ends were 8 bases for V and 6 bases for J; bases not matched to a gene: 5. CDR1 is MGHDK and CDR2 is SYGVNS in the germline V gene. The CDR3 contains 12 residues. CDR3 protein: CASGWTGPEAFF. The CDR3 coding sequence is TGTGCCAGCGGTTGGACAGGGCCTGAAGCTTTCTTT.

CDR3 in amino acids: CASSYSGSFQETQYF. The CDR3 nucleotides read TGTGCCAGCAGTTACTCCGGCTCCTTCCAAGAGACCCAGTACTTC. This chain uses TRBV6-5 with TRBJ2-5, with D uncertain. Trimming took off 0 bases at V and 1 base at J, with 9 bases between the two ends. The CDR3 covers 15 residues. The V gene's germline CDR1 is MNHEY and CDR2 SVGAGI.

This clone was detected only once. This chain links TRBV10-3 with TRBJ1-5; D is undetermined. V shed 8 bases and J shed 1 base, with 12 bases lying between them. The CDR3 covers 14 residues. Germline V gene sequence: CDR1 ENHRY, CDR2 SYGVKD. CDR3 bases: TGTGCCATCTCTCCCGATCTCAGCAATCAGCCCCAGCATTTT. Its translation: CAISPDLSNQPQHF.

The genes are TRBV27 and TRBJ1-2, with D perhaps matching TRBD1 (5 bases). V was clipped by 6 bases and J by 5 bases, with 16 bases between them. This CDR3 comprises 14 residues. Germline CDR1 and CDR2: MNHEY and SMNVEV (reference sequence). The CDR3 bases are TGTGCCAGCAGCGACCGGGGACGGACTTATGGCTACACCTTC. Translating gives CASSDRGRTYGYTF.